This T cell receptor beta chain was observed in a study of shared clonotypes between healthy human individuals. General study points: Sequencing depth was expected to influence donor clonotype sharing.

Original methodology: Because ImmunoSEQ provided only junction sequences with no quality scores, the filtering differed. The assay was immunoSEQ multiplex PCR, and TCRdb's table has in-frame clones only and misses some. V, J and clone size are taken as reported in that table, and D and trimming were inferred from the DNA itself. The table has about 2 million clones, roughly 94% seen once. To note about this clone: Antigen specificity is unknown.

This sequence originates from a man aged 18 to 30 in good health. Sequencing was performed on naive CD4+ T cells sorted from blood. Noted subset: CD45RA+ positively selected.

The CDR3 DNA reads as TGTGCCAGCTCCCTGGACAGGGTCGGTCAGCCCCAGCATTTT. Its protein product is CASSLDRVGQPQHF. The V gene is TRBV6-1, the J gene TRBJ1-5; 8 nucleotides agree with TRBD1. The V gene's germline CDR1 is MNHNS and CDR2 SASEGT. V dropped 8 bases and J dropped 6; count of bases not matched to a gene: 9. CDR3 length: 14 amino acids.